This T cell receptor (beta chain) was observed in a study of CD8+ T cells in alopecia areata. Notes on the study in general: For lesional scalp, especially alopecia totalis/universalis, clonality was higher than in normal scalp.

The CDR3 sequence is 16 residues long. Trimming took off 3 bases at V and 4 bases at J, with 16 bases between the two ends. The germline V gene encodes CDR1 SGHNT and CDR2 YYREEE (reference sequence). Sequencing used cDNA as its template, made by extracting RNA and reverse transcribing it. Profiling relied on immunoSEQ multiplex PCR, and the TCRdb table lists in-frame clones only, not all of them. Among 130,000 to 150,000 clones listed, 87% were seen once. As for this clone: As yet, its antigen is unknown.

Here the sequenced sample was CD8+ T cells sorted from blood, taken at week 0. The TCR was taken from a human donor with alopecia areata. This chain links TRBV5-4 with TRBJ1-4, with D perhaps TRBD1 (5 bases). The CDR3: CASSYSPPGSNEKLFF. In DNA, the CDR3 is TGTGCCAGCAGCTACAGCCCCCCAGGGAGTAATGAAAAACTGTTTTTT.